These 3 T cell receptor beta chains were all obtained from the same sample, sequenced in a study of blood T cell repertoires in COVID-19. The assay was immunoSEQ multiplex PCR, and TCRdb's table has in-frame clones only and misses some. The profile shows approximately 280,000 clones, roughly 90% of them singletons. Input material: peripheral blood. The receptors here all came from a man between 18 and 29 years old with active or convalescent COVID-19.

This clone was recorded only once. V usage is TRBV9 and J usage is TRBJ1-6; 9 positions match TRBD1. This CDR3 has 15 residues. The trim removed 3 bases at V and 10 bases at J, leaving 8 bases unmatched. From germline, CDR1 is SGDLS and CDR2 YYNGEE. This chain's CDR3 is CASSAGTGMGSPLHF. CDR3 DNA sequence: TGTGCCAGCAGCGCTGGGACAGGGATGGGGTCACCCCTCCACTTT.

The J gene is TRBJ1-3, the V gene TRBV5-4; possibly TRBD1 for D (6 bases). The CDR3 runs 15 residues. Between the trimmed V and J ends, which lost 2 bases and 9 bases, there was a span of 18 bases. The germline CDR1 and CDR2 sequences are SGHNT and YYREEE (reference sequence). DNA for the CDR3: TGTGCCAGCAGCTTAGCAGAACAGGGCGGTAGCACCATATATTTT. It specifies CASSLAEQGGSTIYF.

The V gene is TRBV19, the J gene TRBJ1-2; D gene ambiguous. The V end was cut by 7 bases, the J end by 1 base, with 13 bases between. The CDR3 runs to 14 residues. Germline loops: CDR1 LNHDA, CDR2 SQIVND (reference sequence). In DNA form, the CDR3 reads TGTGCCAGTACCCCCCGTGGAGTTAACTATGGCTACACCTTC. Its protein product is CASTPRGVNYGYTF. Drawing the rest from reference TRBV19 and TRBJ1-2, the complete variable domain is DGGITQSPKYLFRKEGQNVTLSCEQNLNHDAMYWYRQDPGQGLRLIYYSQIVNDFQKGDIAEGYSVSREKKESFPLTVTSAQKNPTAFYLCASTPRGVNYGYTFGSGTRLTVV.